The 9 T cell receptor beta chains presented below share a single source sample, sequenced in a study of blood T cell repertoires in COVID-19 (dated by TCRdb to 2018 to 2020). Preparation of the library involved the immunoSEQ multiplex PCR assay. In TCRdb, the immuneACCESS table is reduced to in-frame sequences with V and J assigned. These tables do not hold every clone; where another copy was compared, an unresolved V gene accounts for under half, and the others remain unexplained. For this sample there are roughly 200,000 clones; more than 70% appear just once. 1.5% to 2% of the sample is taken by the ten largest. The sequencing sample was made of peripheral blood. All receptors derive from a man in his late teens or twenties with active or convalescent COVID-19.

This chain links TRBV4-3 with TRBJ2-5, with 9 bases identical to TRBD2. The germline gives CDR1 LGHNA, CDR2 YSLEER. Losses at the gene ends were 0 bases for V and 2 bases for J; bases not matched to a gene: 10. The CDR3 extends over 18 amino acids. The CDR3 sequence is CASSQDLLAGGLQETQYF. The CDR3 DNA sequence: TGCGCCAGCAGCCAAGATCTTTTGGCGGGAGGGTTACAAGAGACCCAGTACTTC.

This clone came up a few times. The chain links TRBV2 to TRBJ2-2; 8 bases agree with TRBD2. The CDR3 length is 14 residues. The ends lost 8 bases at V and 2 bases at J; junction bases unmatched: 4. Germline V gives CDR1 SNHLY, CDR2 FYNNEI. CDR3 bases: TGTGCCAGCTCTGGACTAGCTAACACCGGGGAGCTGTTTTTT. Translation: CASSGLANTGELFF.

This clone was observed once. The chain recombines TRBV14 with TRBJ2-3; D is uncertain. Germline V gives CDR1 SGHDN, CDR2 FVKESK. CDR3 length: 11 residues. Trimming shortened V by 5 bases and J by 3 bases, and 3 bases separated the two germline ends. CDR3: CASSLTDTQYF. CDR3 nucleotides: TGTGCCAGCAGCTTAACAGATACGCAGTATTTT. The entire variable domain, with the rest obtained from reference TRBV14 and TRBJ2-3, is as follows: EAGVTQFPSHSVIEKGQTVTLRCDPISGHDNLYWYRRVMGKEIKFLLHFVKESKQDESGMPNNRFLAERTGGTYSTLKVQPAELEDSGVYFCASSLTDTQYFGPGTRLTVL.

The chain recombines TRBV5-1 with TRBJ1-1; unclear D gene. Deletions cut 4 bases from V and 5 bases from J, with 15 bases between. This CDR3 is built from 14 residues. Germline V gives CDR1 SGHRS, CDR2 YFSETQ. CDR3 nucleotide sequence: TGCGCCAGCAGCCCCCGTGGCCTCGGGACTGAAGCTTTCTTT. The encoded protein is CASSPRGLGTEAFF.

This rearrangement joins TRBV7-9 to TRBJ1-4, with D possibly matching TRBD1 (5 bases). Germline values: CDR1 SEHNR, CDR2 FQNEAQ (reference sequence). Trimming pared 5 bases from V and 5 bases from J, leaving 12 bases between. The CDR3 has 14 residues. CDR3 sequence reads: CASSPPGGNEKLFF. In nucleotides, the CDR3 is TGTGCCAGCAGCCCCCCGGGGGGGAATGAAAAACTGTTTTTT.

This clone was counted once. The V call is TRBV30, the J call TRBJ1-5; no firm D call. The CDR3 runs to 15 residues. Between the trimmed V and J ends, which lost 0 bases and 4 bases, there was a span of 13 bases. Germline V gene data show CDR1 as GTSNPN and CDR2 as SVGIG (reference sequence). CDR3 nucleotides: TGTGCCTGGAGTGTATGGGGAGGTCGAAATCAGCCCCAGCATTTT. Protein product: CAWSVWGGRNQPQHF. The full variable domain, completed using reference TRBV30 and TRBJ1-5, is SQTIHQWPATLVQPVGSPLSLECTVEGTSNPNLYWYRQAAGRGLQLLFYSVGIGQISSEVPQNLSASRPQDRQFILSSKKLLLSDSGFYLCAWSVWGGRNQPQHFGDGTRLSIL.

The chain combines TRBV7-3 with TRBJ2-1; 8 bases match TRBD2. With V trimmed by 5 bases and J by 13 bases, 10 bases remained unmatched. This CDR3 has 13 residues. In germline, CDR1 is SGHTA, CDR2 FQGTGA. In DNA, the CDR3 is TGTGCCAGCAGCGAGCTTCCTAGCGGGTTACAGTTCTTC. It yields the protein CASSELPSGLQFF.

The chain carries TRBV28 and TRBJ1-1; D ambiguous. The germline V and J ends were trimmed by 5 bases and 5 bases, with 15 bases remaining between them. The CDR3 length is 14 residues. The germline V gene encodes CDR1 MDHEN and CDR2 SYDVKM. The CDR3 nucleotides are TGTGCCAGCAGTCCCCTAGGTAGCTTAACTGAAGCTTTCTTT. This encodes CASSPLGSLTEAFF. The full variable domain, in which reference TRBV28 and TRBJ1-1 provide the parts outside the CDR3, is DVKVTQSSRYLVKRTGEKVFLECVQDMDHENMFWYRQDPGLGLRLIYFSYDVKMKEKGDIPEGYSVSREKKERFSLILESASTNQTSMYLCASSPLGSLTEAFFGQGTRLTVV.

J is TRBJ2-3 and V is TRBV3-1 (or the pseudogene TRBV3-2), with TRBD2 as a possible D gene (5 bases). Germline values: CDR1 LGHDT, CDR2 YNNKEL (reference sequence). The length of the CDR3 is 18 residues. V gave up 2 bases and J gave up 0 bases, with 18 bases separating them. Written as DNA, the CDR3 is TGTGCCAGCAGCCAATTCAGATTGAGCGGTCCTAGCACAGATACGCAGTATTTT. It encodes CASSQFRLSGPSTDTQYF.